A single sample gave rise to the 7 T cell receptor beta chains below, sequenced in a study of shared clonotypes between healthy human individuals. Libraries were prepared by immunoSEQ multiplex PCR; TCRdb keeps only in-frame clonotypes and omits some of them. Altogether roughly 2.5 million clones are present, approximately 90% being singletons, with the ten largest covering over 0.12%. The sequenced sample was naive CD4+ T cells sorted from blood. Noted subset: CD45RA+ positively selected. These receptors were taken from a man aged 18-30 years in good health.

A word on this clone: Other DNA sequences in the sample encode the same CDR3. The chain's CDR3 is CASSVGTSGVQETQYF. The CDR3 region has the DNA TGTGCCAGCAGCGTCGGGACTAGCGGGGTTCAAGAGACCCAGTACTTC. The chain carries TRBV9 and TRBJ2-5; 13 bases line up with TRBD2. This CDR3 is 16 amino acids long. The V gene's germline CDR1 is SGDLS and CDR2 YYNGEE. Germline trimming cut 2 bases from V and 2 bases from J; bases unmatched to any gene: 3.

The V gene is TRBV2, the J gene TRBJ2-1; possibly TRBD2 for D (6 bases). This CDR3 comprises 15 residues. Germline V lookup: CDR1 SNHLY, CDR2 FYNNEI. V shed 6 bases and J shed 2 bases, with 14 bases lying between them. CDR3 amino acids: CASSLGTGAYNEQFF. CDR3 nucleotide sequence: TGTGCCAGCAGCTTAGGTACGGGAGCCTACAATGAGCAGTTCTTC.

The CDR3 sequence: CASSPTGYEQFF. In DNA, the CDR3 is TGTGCCAGCAGTCCGACAGGATATGAGCAGTTCTTC. The chain is built from TRBV2 and TRBJ2-1, with D possibly matching TRBD1 (6 bases). Trimming took off 5 bases at V and 8 bases at J, with 10 bases between the two ends. The CDR3 has 12 amino acids. CDR1 and CDR2 (germline): SNHLY, FYNNEI.

As regards this clone: The same CDR3 also results from other DNA sequences found in this sample. This chain joins TRBV18 and TRBJ1-2, with D unresolved. Per germline, CDR1 KGHSH and CDR2 LQKENI. The CDR3 has 13 residues. Trimming left V 0 bases short and J 6 bases short, with 8 bases between. The CDR3: CASSPPNIHGYTF. Written as DNA, the CDR3 is TGTGCCAGCTCACCACCAAACATCCATGGCTACACCTTC. Full variable domain (outside the CDR3, taken from reference TRBV18 and TRBJ1-2): NAGVMQNPRHLVRRRGQEARLRCSPMKGHSHVYWYRQLPEEGLKFMVYLQKENIIDESGMPKERFSAEFPKEGPSILRIQQVVRGDSAAYFCASSPPNIHGYTFGSGTRLTVV.

A word on this clone: The same CDR3 is also encoded by other DNA sequences in this sample. The V gene is TRBV27, the J gene TRBJ1-6; D is possibly TRBD1 (5 bases). Germline lookup yields CDR1 MNHEY and CDR2 SMNVEV (reference sequence). V gave up 4 bases and J gave up 10 bases, with 8 bases separating them. This CDR3 spans 12 amino acids. Here the CDR3 DNA reads TGTGCCAGCAGTTCCCCAGGGTCACCCCTCCACTTT. Protein: CASSSPGSPLHF.

The V gene is TRBV27, the J gene TRBJ1-1, with 12 bases matching TRBD1. V lost 3 bases and J lost 0; bases outside the gene matches: 2. The germline V gene has CDR1 MNHEY and CDR2 SMNVEV (reference sequence). CDR3 length equals 16 residues. Written as DNA, the CDR3 is TGTGCCAGCAGTTTCGGGACAGGGGGCGTGAACACTGAAGCTTTCTTT. This sequence encodes CASSFGTGGVNTEAFF.

The V and J genes are TRBV2 and TRBJ2-7; a possible D gene is TRBD1 (6 bases). The CDR3 spans 14 residues. Germline V gene data show CDR1 as SNHLY and CDR2 as FYNNEI. Trimming cost V 6 bases and J 2 bases, with 14 bases left between them. The CDR3 sequence is CASRRTGSPYEQYF. The CDR3 DNA sequence: TGTGCCAGCAGACGAACAGGGTCTCCCTACGAGCAGTACTTC.